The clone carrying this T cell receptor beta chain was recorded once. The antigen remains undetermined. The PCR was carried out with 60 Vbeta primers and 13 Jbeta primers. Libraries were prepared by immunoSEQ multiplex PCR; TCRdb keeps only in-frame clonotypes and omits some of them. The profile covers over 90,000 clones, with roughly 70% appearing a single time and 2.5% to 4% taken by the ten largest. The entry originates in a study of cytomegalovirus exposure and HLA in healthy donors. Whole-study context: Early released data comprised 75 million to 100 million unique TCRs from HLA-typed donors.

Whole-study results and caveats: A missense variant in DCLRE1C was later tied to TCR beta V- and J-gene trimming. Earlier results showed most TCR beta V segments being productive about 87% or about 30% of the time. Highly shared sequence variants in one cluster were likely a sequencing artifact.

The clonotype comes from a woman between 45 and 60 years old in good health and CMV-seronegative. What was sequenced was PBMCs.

For the CDR3, the DNA is TGTGCCAGCAGCTACCGCGGCGGCTATGGCTACACCTTC. It yields the protein CASSYRGGYGYTF. This chain uses TRBV6-5 with TRBJ1-2; unclear D gene. The CDR3 extends over 13 amino acids. The germline V gene encodes CDR1 MNHEY and CDR2 SVGAGI. The V end was cut by 6 bases, the J end by 4 bases, with 12 bases between.